A single sample is the source of the 14 T cell receptor beta chains below, sequenced in a study of blood T cell repertoires in COVID-19. This table comes from immunoSEQ multiplex PCR, and its TCRdb copy is limited to in-frame clones, with some not included. Of around 150,000 clones in the sample, less than 85% were seen once. The sample consisted of peripheral blood. The receptors come from a human donor in a cohort sampled during active COVID-19.

Only one count was recorded for this clone. The CDR3 sequence: CASSYGRQMESPLHF. As DNA, the CDR3 is TGTGCCAGCAGTTACGGTAGACAGATGGAGTCACCCCTCCACTTT. The rearrangement uses TRBV6-5 and TRBJ1-6; possibly TRBD1 for D (5 bases). Trimming removed 2 bases from V and 10 bases from J, with 15 bases in between. The CDR3 covers 15 residues. Germline V CDR1 and CDR2: MNHEY, SVGAGI.

The V gene is TRBV9, the J gene TRBJ2-1; 11 nucleotides align to TRBD2. Germline V lookup: CDR1 SGDLS, CDR2 YYNGEE. V shed 0 bases, J shed 2 bases, and the junction held 10 bases outside the gene matches. The CDR3 consists of 19 residues. CDR3 protein: CASSVEAGNSGGAYNEQFF. CDR3 coding DNA: TGTGCCAGCAGCGTAGAGGCGGGAAATAGCGGGGGGGCCTACAATGAGCAGTTCTTC.

This clone was seen a handful of times. The V gene is TRBV5-5, the J gene TRBJ1-5; D is undetermined. The V end was cut by 0 bases, the J end by 4 bases, with 20 bases between. CDR1 SGHKS and CDR2 YYEKEE come from the germline V gene (reference sequence). The CDR3 consists of 18 residues. CDR3 bases: TGTGCCAGCAGCTTGGGCCAGTGGAGTAATATAGGAAATCAGCCCCAGCATTTT. Translation gives CASSLGQWSNIGNQPQHF.

This clone occurred a few times. This chain uses TRBV27 with TRBJ1-1; the match to TRBD1 covers 10 bases. The CDR3 consists of 15 residues. The junction had 7 bases not matched to a gene; V was cut back by 4 bases and J by 5 bases. Germline values: CDR1 MNHEY, CDR2 SMNVEV (reference sequence). This CDR3 reads CASSSPGTGVTEAFF. The CDR3 DNA reads as TGTGCCAGCAGTTCGCCCGGGACAGGGGTGACTGAAGCTTTCTTT.

The chain links TRBV4-1 to TRBJ2-7; perhaps TRBD2 as D (6 bases). Germline loops: CDR1 MGHRA, CDR2 YSYEKL. CDR3 length equals 15 residues. The V end lost 5 bases, the J end lost 0 bases, and 14 bases lay between the germline ends. Here the CDR3 reads CASSFERARSYEQYF. For the CDR3, the DNA is TGCGCCAGCAGCTTCGAGCGGGCACGCTCCTACGAGCAGTACTTC.

The rearrangement uses TRBV6-2 or TRBV6-3 and TRBJ1-2; D gene uncertain. Trimming cost V 5 bases and J 2 bases, with 15 bases left between them. CDR1 MNHEY and CDR2 SVGEGT come from the germline V gene. The CDR3 is 15 amino acids. The CDR3 bases are TGTGCCAGCAGTCCCGGAGAGGGATCCAACTATGGCTACACCTTC. Translation: CASSPGEGSNYGYTF.

The V call is TRBV11-2, the J call TRBJ2-7, with D possibly being TRBD2 (6 bases). The CDR3 has 15 residues. Germline assignment: CDR1 SGHAT and CDR2 FQNNGV. Trimming took off 1 base at V and 0 bases at J, with 10 bases between the two ends. The CDR3, as DNA: TGTGCCAGCAGCTTAGTTCTCGGGGGCTCCTACGAGCAGTACTTC. This gives the protein CASSLVLGGSYEQYF.

This rearrangement joins TRBV5-4 to TRBJ1-4, with D possibly being TRBD1 (5 bases). Germline lookup yields CDR1 SGHNT and CDR2 YYREEE (reference sequence). This CDR3 region has 15 residues. V was cut by 4 bases and J by 7 bases, with 17 bases left in between. The DNA for the CDR3 is TGTGCCAGCAGCCCCCGGACCGGGGGAGGTGAAAAACTGTTTTTT. Amino acids: CASSPRTGGGEKLFF.

The chain uses TRBV23-1 and TRBJ2-2, with TRBD1 as a possible D gene (5 bases). TRBV23-1 has ORF status, its function being uncertain. The CDR3 is 17 residues long. Trimming shortened V by 0 bases and J by 0 bases, and 11 bases separated the two germline ends. CDR3 residues: CASSQSIRVTNTGELFF. CDR3 DNA sequence: TGCGCCAGCAGTCAATCGATCAGGGTTACGAACACCGGGGAGCTGTTTTTT.

The rearrangement uses TRBV3-1 (or the pseudogene TRBV3-2) and TRBJ2-1; 7 bases fit TRBD1. The CDR3 consists of 14 residues. CDR1 is LGHDT, CDR2 YNNKEL, per germline (reference sequence). Trimming took 3 bases from V and 2 from J; bases not matched to a gene: 1. The CDR3 loop is CASSHQGAYNEQFF. In nucleotides, the CDR3 is TGTGCCAGCAGCCACCAGGGGGCCTACAATGAGCAGTTCTTC.

This clone was recorded once. The CDR3 nucleotides read TGTGCCAGCAGCTTAAACAGACAAGAGACCCAGTACTTC. Protein product: CASSLNRQETQYF. The chain joins TRBV7-6 to TRBJ2-5; no clear D. V was trimmed by 2 bases and J by 2 bases, leaving 6 bases between them. CDR3 length: 13 amino acids. Germline values: CDR1 SGHVS, CDR2 FNYEAQ.

This chain joins TRBV28 and TRBJ2-7; 7 bases are a match to TRBD1. CDR1 MDHEN and CDR2 SYDVKM come from the germline V gene. The CDR3 sequence is 13 residues long. Losses at the gene ends were 6 bases for V and 2 bases for J; bases not matched to a gene: 4. This CDR3 is CASSLTGAYEQYF. In DNA form, the CDR3 reads TGTGCCAGCAGCTTAACAGGGGCCTACGAGCAGTACTTC.

The rearrangement joins TRBV28 to TRBJ1-1, with D unresolved. V dropped 3 bases and J dropped 1 base, with 9 bases sitting between them. CDR1 MDHEN and CDR2 SYDVKM come from the germline V gene. There are 14 residues in the CDR3. The CDR3 nucleotides are TGTGCCAGCAGTTTCATTCAGGCGAACACTGAAGCTTTCTTT. Encoded protein: CASSFIQANTEAFF.

This rearrangement joins TRBV11-2 to TRBJ2-5; D not certain. With 5 bases removed from V and 5 bases from J, the gap between germline ends came to 9 bases. Germline loops: CDR1 SGHAT, CDR2 FQNNGV. CDR3 length: 12 amino acids. The CDR3 nucleotides are TGTGCCAGCAGCCTATACCCGGAGACCCAGTACTTC. The encoded protein is CASSLYPETQYF.